Presented here are 8 T cell receptor beta chains from one specimen sequenced in a study of cytomegalovirus exposure and HLA in healthy donors. Clones were sequenced by immunoSEQ multiplex PCR, and TCRdb holds only the in-frame ones, with some missing. The sample carries tens of thousands of clones, roughly 94% recorded once. The material sequenced was PBMCs. These receptors came from a woman between 18 and 29 years old in good health and CMV-seropositive.

The J gene is TRBJ2-1, the V gene TRBV2; 14 bases fit TRBD2. The CDR3 covers 16 residues. Losses at the gene ends were 5 bases for V and 5 bases for J; bases not matched to a gene: 5. Germline CDR1 is SNHLY and CDR2 is FYNNEI. CDR3 nucleotides: TGTGCCAGCAGTAAGCCGGGACTAGCGGGGGACAATGAGCAGTTCTTC. It specifies CASSKPGLAGDNEQFF.

The rearrangement uses TRBV10-3 and TRBJ1-2; D is possibly TRBD1 (6 bases). CDR1 and CDR2 from the germline V gene are ENHRY and SYGVKD. The CDR3 consists of 14 residues. Trimming took off 10 bases at V and 2 bases at J, with 17 bases between the two ends. The CDR3 region is CATLLIGQNYGYTF. The DNA of the CDR3 is TGTGCCACCCTACTAATCGGACAGAACTATGGCTACACCTTC.

The chain is built from TRBV15 and TRBJ1-5; a weak D match, TRBD1 (6 bases). The CDR3 is 16 amino acids. Germline V gene data show CDR1 as LNHNV and CDR2 as YYDKDF (reference sequence). Trimming pared 5 bases from V and 2 bases from J, leaving 16 bases between. Here the CDR3 DNA reads TGTGCCACCAGCGGCCAGGGGCGGCGGGGCAATCAGCCCCAGCATTTT. Translated: CATSGQGRRGNQPQHF.

The gene calls are TRBV11-3 and TRBJ2-7; TRBD2 matches 11 bases. Germline values: CDR1 SGHNT, CDR2 YENEEA. The V segment lost 5 bases and the J segment 1 base; nucleotides outside the gene matches: 4. The CDR3 is 15 amino acids. The CDR3 DNA sequence: TGTGCCAGCAGCCGGGGGACTAGCGGATCCTACGAGCAGTACTTC. Translation: CASSRGTSGSYEQYF.

The chain couples TRBV6-6 to TRBJ2-6, with TRBD1 identical over 9 bases. The CDR3 is 15 amino acids. The trim removed 7 bases at V and 3 bases at J, leaving 4 bases unmatched. Germline-derived CDR1 and CDR2 are MNHNY and SVGAGI (reference sequence). This CDR3 reads CASKGTGFGANVLTF. CDR3 nucleotides: TGTGCCAGCAAAGGGACAGGGTTTGGGGCCAACGTCCTGACTTTC.

This clone appeared once. The chain is built from TRBV7-8 and TRBJ2-5, with D maybe TRBD2 (5 bases). The CDR3 loop spans 16 amino acids. The V end lost 5 bases, the J end lost 5 bases, and 21 bases lay between the germline ends. Germline CDR1 SGHVS, CDR2 FQNEAQ. The CDR3 protein is CASSPGRLAPGETQYF. The CDR3 DNA is TGTGCCAGCAGCCCCGGACGGTTGGCCCCGGGGGAGACCCAGTACTTC.

The chain employs TRBV20-1 and TRBJ1-1, with D perhaps matching TRBD1 (5 bases). The ends were cut back, 0 bases at V and 10 bases at J, with 9 bases in the middle. Germline CDR1 is DFQATT and CDR2 is SNEGSKA (reference sequence). The CDR3 covers 11 residues. CDR3 region: CSARDWGGAFF. The CDR3 region has the DNA TGCAGTGCTAGAGATTGGGGGGGAGCTTTCTTT.

V usage is TRBV2 and J usage is TRBJ1-4; D may be TRBD1 (5 bases). Germline values: CDR1 SNHLY, CDR2 FYNNEI. The CDR3 has 12 residues. V lost 7 bases and J lost 8, with 11 bases in between. CDR3 sequence reads: CASNQGTEKLFF. The CDR3, as DNA: TGTGCCAGCAACCAGGGCACGGAAAAACTGTTTTTT.